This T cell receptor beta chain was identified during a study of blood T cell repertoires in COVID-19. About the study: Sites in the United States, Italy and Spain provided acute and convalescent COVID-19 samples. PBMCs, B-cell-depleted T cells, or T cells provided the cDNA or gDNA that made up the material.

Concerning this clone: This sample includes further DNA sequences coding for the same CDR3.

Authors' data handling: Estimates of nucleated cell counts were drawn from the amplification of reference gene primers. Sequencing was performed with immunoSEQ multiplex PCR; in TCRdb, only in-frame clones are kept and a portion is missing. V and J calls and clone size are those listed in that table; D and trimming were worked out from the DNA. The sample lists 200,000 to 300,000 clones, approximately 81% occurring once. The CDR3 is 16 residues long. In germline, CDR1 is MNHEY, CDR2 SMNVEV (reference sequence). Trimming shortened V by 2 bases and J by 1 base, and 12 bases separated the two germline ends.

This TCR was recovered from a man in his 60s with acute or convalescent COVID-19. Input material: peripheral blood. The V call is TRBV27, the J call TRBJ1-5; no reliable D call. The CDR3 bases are TGTGCCAGCAGTTTAAGCGGGCAGTTAAGCAATCAGCCCCAGCATTTT. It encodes CASSLSGQLSNQPQHF.